The next 5 T cell receptor beta chains were all read from a single sample in a study of OX40 agonist ivuxolimab in advanced cancers. To prepare the library, the immunoSEQ multiplex PCR assay was applied. TCRdb obtained this table from immuneACCESS and retained in-frame rearrangements with V and J assigned. These tables miss some clones; where compared with another copy, unresolved V genes account for less than half of the shortfall, and the remainder is unexplained. The sample yields 65,000 to 80,000 clones; roughly 83% were counted once. Jointly, the top ten make up about 2.1% of the sample. Sample: CD4+ or CD8+ T cells sorted from blood, taken in a trial of the OX40 agonist ivuxolimab. These receptor sequences come from an adult with an advanced solid tumor such as melanoma, head and neck, liver or kidney cancer.

This chain connects TRBV6-4 to TRBJ2-1; 8 positions agree with TRBD2. The length of the CDR3 is 15 residues. The junction had 1 base not matched to a gene; V was cut back by 3 bases and J by 0 bases. Germline V CDR1 and CDR2: MRHNA, SNTAGT. CDR3 residues: CASSETSVSYNEQFF. CDR3 DNA: TGTGCCAGCAGTGAGACTAGCGTCTCCTACAATGAGCAGTTCTTC.

The chain has TRBV18 and TRBJ2-3; D not certain. The CDR3 totals 11 residues. Germline V gene lookup returns CDR1 KGHSH and CDR2 LQKENI. The germline V and J ends were trimmed by 6 bases and 5 bases, with 6 bases remaining between them. The CDR3 is CASSPQDTQYF. The CDR3 nucleotides are TGTGCCAGCTCTCCGCAAGATACGCAGTATTTT.

As DNA, the CDR3 is TGTGCCAGCAGTTTGGGGGAGACCCAGTACTTC. As protein: CASSLGETQYF. The chain is built from TRBV2 and TRBJ2-5; D is undetermined. The V gene lost 5 bases and the J gene lost 5 bases, with 6 bases spanning the gap. The CDR3 covers 11 residues. Germline lookup yields CDR1 SNHLY and CDR2 FYNNEI. Complete variable domain (other parts from reference TRBV2 and TRBJ2-5): EPEVTQTPSHQVTQMGQEVILRCVPISNHLYFYWYRQILGQKVEFLVSFYNNEISEKSEIFDDQFSVERPDGSNFTLKIRSTKLEDSAMYFCASSLGETQYFGPGTRLLVL.

The gene calls are TRBV4-2 and TRBJ2-1; 13 bases are a match to TRBD2. Germline V gene sequence: CDR1 LGHNA, CDR2 YNFKEQ. The CDR3 is 17 residues long. V shed 3 bases and J 6 bases; nucleotides not matched to a gene: 8. The chain's CDR3 is CASSHRTSGSPPNEQFF. The CDR3 DNA follows: TGTGCCAGCAGCCACCGGACTAGCGGGAGCCCCCCCAATGAGCAGTTCTTC.

The J gene is TRBJ1-1, the V gene TRBV7-2; TRBD1 matches 10 bases. The V gene's germline CDR1 is SGHTA and CDR2 FQGNSA. Trimming took 6 bases from V and 10 from J; bases not matched to a gene: 5. The CDR3 extends over 12 amino acids. CDR3 residues: CASRGTGVVAFF. In nucleotides, the CDR3 is TGTGCCAGCAGGGGGACAGGGGTCGTAGCTTTCTTT.